The 26 T cell receptor beta chains reported below all come from one sample, sequenced in a study of cytomegalovirus exposure and HLA in healthy donors. PCR was performed using 60 Vbeta and 13 Jbeta primers. Data came from immunoSEQ multiplex PCR; TCRdb stores just in-frame clones and leaves some out. The repertoire consists of about 130,000 clones, with approximately 78% occurring once and the leading ten covering 1.3% to 1.5%. Sequencing was done on a sample of PBMCs. The receptors were gathered from a female donor in good health and CMV-seronegative.

The chain has TRBV5-6 and TRBJ2-5, with a tentative D call TRBD2 (6 bases). The closer fit of TRBJ2-7 to the DNA end suggests the J call may be wrong. The germline gives CDR1 SGHDT, CDR2 YYEEEE. The CDR3 covers 14 residues. As DNA, the CDR3 is TGTGCCAGCAGCAGGCCATGGGGGGTTAGCGAGCAGTACTTC. Amino acid sequence: CASSRPWGVSEQYF.

The chain recombines TRBV9 with TRBJ2-3, with no clear D. V was clipped by 4 bases and J by 2 bases, with 11 bases between them. The CDR3 sequence is 14 residues long. Per the germline V gene, CDR1 is SGDLS and CDR2 is YYNGEE. This chain's CDR3 is CASSPGSSTDTQYF. In DNA form, the CDR3 reads TGTGCCAGCAGCCCGGGTTCTTCCACAGATACGCAGTATTTT.

This chain uses TRBV5-6 with TRBJ2-7; possibly TRBD2 for D (6 bases). This CDR3 region has 13 residues. The V gene's germline CDR1 is SGHDT and CDR2 YYEEEE. Deletions cut 4 bases from V and 3 bases from J, with 11 bases between. CDR3 sequence: CASSLGTLYEQYF. In nucleotides, the CDR3 is TGTGCCAGCAGCCTCGGGACTCTCTACGAGCAGTACTTC.

There are a few counts of this clone. The rearrangement joins TRBV29-1 to TRBJ1-4; 7 bases line up with TRBD1. This CDR3 has 13 residues. Germline CDR1 reads SQVTM; CDR2 reads ANQGSEA. J was trimmed by 8 bases and V by 5 bases; bases with no gene match: 8. Here the CDR3 reads CSVLRGRGEKLFF. DNA of the CDR3: TGCAGCGTTCTTAGGGGGCGCGGGGAAAAACTGTTTTTT.

The chain links TRBV6-1 to TRBJ2-3, with 8 bases identical to TRBD2. Germline V CDR1 and CDR2: MNHNS, SASEGT. This CDR3 has 15 amino acids. J was trimmed by 6 bases and V by 2 bases; bases with no gene match: 7. CDR3 sequence (DNA): TGTGCCAGCAGTGAACGGGAGGGCCAGTTCGATACGCAGTATTTT. Translation gives CASSEREGQFDTQYF.

The chain recombines TRBV11-2 with TRBJ1-4, with TRBD1 matching 7 bases. Germline CDR1 and CDR2: SGHAT and FQNNGV. V lost 4 bases and J lost 5; bases outside the gene matches: 10. The CDR3 contains 16 residues. This CDR3 is CASSSSDRDLNEKLFF. CDR3 nucleotide sequence: TGTGCCAGCAGCTCCTCAGACAGGGACTTAAATGAAAAACTGTTTTTT.

The chain couples TRBV5-1 to TRBJ1-1; D gene ambiguous. Per the germline V gene, CDR1 is SGHRS and CDR2 is YFSETQ. The CDR3 totals 13 residues. Trimming took off 4 bases at V and 2 bases at J, with 9 bases between the two ends. CDR3 DNA: TGCGCCAGCAGCCTAGGACTTAACACTGAAGCTTTCTTT. Its translation is CASSLGLNTEAFF.

This clone was observed a handful of times. The V call is TRBV28, the J call TRBJ1-1, with D possibly TRBD1 on 6 matching bases. The V and J ends lost 6 bases and 9 bases respectively, with 17 bases between them. Germline V gene data show CDR1 as MDHEN and CDR2 as SYDVKM. The CDR3 has 13 residues. Here the CDR3 reads CASRLPSRDKAFF. As DNA, the CDR3 is TGTGCCAGCAGACTGCCCAGTCGGGACAAAGCTTTCTTT.

The rearrangement joins TRBV19 to TRBJ1-5, with unresolved D. This CDR3 is built from 16 residues. Trimming stripped 5 bases from V and 2 bases from J, with 16 bases between. Germline CDR1 LNHDA, CDR2 SQIVND (reference sequence). The CDR3 reads CASSLGSGRRNQPQHF. CDR3 DNA: TGTGCCAGTAGTCTGGGTTCGGGTAGGCGCAATCAGCCCCAGCATTTT.

The chain uses TRBV5-5 and TRBJ1-5; D gene unclear. CDR3 size: 15 residues. Germline CDR1 reads SGHKS; CDR2 reads YYEKEE (reference sequence). Trimming stripped 3 bases from V and 3 bases from J, with 13 bases between. CDR3 DNA sequence: TGTGCCAGCAGCTCCGGAGGTGGCCCCAATCAGCCCCAGCATTTT. Translated, it gives CASSSGGGPNQPQHF.

The genes are TRBV27 and TRBJ2-3; the D gene is possibly TRBD1 (5 bases). Germline values: CDR1 MNHEY, CDR2 SMNVEV (reference sequence). CDR3 length: 14 residues. With 5 bases removed from V and 13 bases from J, the gap between germline ends came to 22 bases. The CDR3 is CASSLAPRVSREYF. CDR3 nucleotide sequence: TGTGCCAGCAGTCTTGCACCCCGGGTTTCCAGGGAGTATTTT.

V is TRBV7-2 and J is TRBJ1-1; 7 positions match TRBD1. Germline loops: CDR1 SGHTA, CDR2 FQGNSA. This CDR3 has 15 amino acids. With 2 bases clipped from V and 1 base from J, the junction kept 4 bases outside the gene matches. CDR3 bases: TGTGCCAGCAGCTTAAGACAGGGAGAGAACACTGAAGCTTTCTTT. It codes for CASSLRQGENTEAFF.

This chain connects TRBV18 to TRBJ1-1, with 8 bases fitting TRBD1. The germline CDR1 and CDR2 sequences are KGHSH and LQKENI. After removal of 0 bases from V and 4 bases from J, the junction contained 4 bases not matched to a gene. The CDR3 runs 15 residues. The CDR3 region has the DNA TGTGCCAGCTCACCACCCCAGGGGGCGGGCACTGAAGCTTTCTTT. Translated, it gives CASSPPQGAGTEAFF. Based on the CDR3 plus reference TRBV18 and TRBJ1-1, the full variable domain is NAGVMQNPRHLVRRRGQEARLRCSPMKGHSHVYWYRQLPEEGLKFMVYLQKENIIDESGMPKERFSAEFPKEGPSILRIQQVVRGDSAAYFCASSPPQGAGTEAFFGQGTRLTVV.

The rearrangement uses TRBV4-3 and TRBJ1-6; TRBD1 aligns across 11 bases. The junction had 13 bases not matched to a gene; V was cut back by 2 bases and J by 13 bases. This CDR3 contains 17 residues. Germline lookup yields CDR1 LGHNA and CDR2 YSLEER. The CDR3 DNA sequence: TGCGCCAGCAGCCAATCCCGGACAGGGGGCTCCTCCTCTCCCCTCCACTTT. It codes for CASSQSRTGGSSSPLHF.

V is TRBV4-3 and J is TRBJ2-2; tentative D call: TRBD2 (5 bases). V shed 3 bases and J shed 2 bases, with 10 bases lying between them. This CDR3 comprises 15 residues. Germline CDR1 and CDR2: LGHNA and YSLEER. Written as DNA, the CDR3 is TGCGCCAGCAGCCAGGTTACTAGTAACACCGGGGAGCTGTTTTTT. Protein: CASSQVTSNTGELFF.

V is TRBV29-1 and J is TRBJ1-2; tentative D call: TRBD1 (5 bases). V gave up 5 bases and J gave up 2 bases, with 9 bases separating them. This CDR3 contains 12 residues. The germline CDR1 and CDR2 sequences are SQVTM and ANQGSEA. DNA of the CDR3: TGCAGCGTTTCTAAGGGGAACTATGGCTACACCTTC. It translates to CSVSKGNYGYTF.

This clone came up once. The CDR3 region has the DNA TGTGCCAGCAGTTTATTCCCCCCCGGAGGAGATACGCAGTATTTT. Translation gives CASSLFPPGGDTQYF. This chain joins TRBV27 and TRBJ2-3, with D possibly TRBD2 on 5 matching bases. CDR1 and CDR2 from the germline V gene are MNHEY and SMNVEV (reference sequence). The CDR3 has 15 amino acids. V dropped 1 base and J dropped 5 bases, with 13 bases sitting between them.

The rearrangement joins TRBV29-1 to TRBJ1-2; D remains ambiguous. The CDR3 loop spans 13 amino acids. Germline V lookup: CDR1 SQVTM, CDR2 ANQGSEA. Trimming pared 1 base from V and 4 bases from J, leaving 10 bases between. The CDR3 nucleotides are TGCAGCGTTGAAGGAGGTGCGGTCTATGGCTACACCTTC. This sequence encodes CSVEGGAVYGYTF. Full variable domain (rest looked up from reference TRBV29-1 and TRBJ1-2): SAVISQKPSRDICQRGTSLTIQCQVDSQVTMMFWYRQQPGQSLTLIATANQGSEATYESGFVIDKFPISRPNLTFSTLTVSNMSPEDSSIYLCSVEGGAVYGYTFGSGTRLTVV.

The chain carries TRBV7-9 and TRBJ2-7, with a possible D match to TRBD1 (5 bases). Trimming removed 2 bases from V and 2 bases from J, with 7 bases in between. CDR1 is SEHNR, CDR2 FQNEAQ, per germline (reference sequence). There are 13 residues in the CDR3. The CDR3 sequence is CASSLTGPYEQYF. The CDR3 coding sequence is TGTGCCAGCAGCTTAACAGGTCCCTACGAGCAGTACTTC.

The chain recombines TRBV27 with TRBJ1-1; the D gene is possibly TRBD1 (5 bases). The V and J ends lost 4 bases and 3 bases respectively, with 9 bases between them. This CDR3 is built from 13 residues. Germline CDR1 reads MNHEY; CDR2 reads SMNVEV (reference sequence). CDR3 DNA: TGTGCCAGCAGTTGGGGCACCTACACTGAAGCTTTCTTT. This gives the protein CASSWGTYTEAFF.

This chain connects TRBV7-3 to TRBJ2-1; 9 nucleotides agree with TRBD2. The V gene's germline CDR1 is SGHTA and CDR2 FQGTGA. The CDR3 is 14 residues long. Trimming at V came to 6 bases and at J to 9 bases, leaving 9 bases not matched to a gene. The CDR3 DNA sequence: TGTGCCAGCAGAGCGGGAGGAGTAACTTGTGAGCAGTTCTTC. This codes for CASRAGGVTCEQFF.

V gene TRBV29-1 combines with J gene TRBJ2-1; D is perhaps TRBD2 (6 bases). The CDR3 consists of 11 residues. Between the trimmed V and J ends, which lost 6 bases and 7 bases, there was a span of 10 bases. Germline-derived CDR1 and CDR2 are SQVTM and ANQGSEA. The CDR3 loop reads CSVTRTNEQFF. CDR3 nucleotide sequence: TGCAGCGTGACTAGAACTAATGAGCAGTTCTTC.

The rearrangement joins TRBV15 to TRBJ2-1, with D unclear. This CDR3 region has 15 residues. V dropped 0 bases and J dropped 7 bases, with 13 bases sitting between them. Germline CDR1 reads LNHNV; CDR2 reads YYDKDF (reference sequence). CDR3 in amino acids: CATSRDPRHQNEQFF. The CDR3 nucleotides read TGTGCCACCAGCAGAGATCCGAGACACCAAAATGAGCAGTTCTTC. The full variable domain, with the rest looked up from reference TRBV15 and TRBJ2-1, is DAMVIQNPRYQVTQFGKPVTLSCSQTLNHNVMYWYQQKSSQAPKLLFHYYDKDFNNEADTPDNFQSRRPNTSFCFLDIRSPGLGDTAMYLCATSRDPRHQNEQFFGPGTRLTVL.

The gene calls are TRBV7-2 and TRBJ2-7; D is uncertain. Per germline, CDR1 SGHTA and CDR2 FQGNSA. V shed 2 bases and J shed 3 bases, with 8 bases lying between them. CDR3 length equals 13 residues. CDR3 loop: CASSLQTLYEQYF. The CDR3 nucleotides are TGTGCCAGCAGCTTACAGACTCTCTACGAGCAGTACTTC.

This clone was found once. The J gene is TRBJ2-1, the V gene TRBV6-1; the match to TRBD1 covers 7 bases. The CDR3 loop spans 14 amino acids. V lost 10 bases, J lost 7 bases, and 13 bases stayed unmatched. Germline-derived CDR1 and CDR2 are MNHNS and SASEGT. CDR3 DNA: TGTGCCACCTCGACAGGGAAAGGGAAAAATGAGCAGTTCTTC. Translation: CATSTGKGKNEQFF.

The V gene is TRBV21-1, the J gene TRBJ1-5; TRBD1 was called by the table and not checked on the DNA. TRBV21-1 is a pseudogene locus. The CDR3 length is 19 residues. The CDR3 loop reads CASSRMNRERQDSNQPQHF. The CDR3 region has the DNA TGTGCCAGCAGCAGGATGAACAGAGAGAGACAAGATAGCAATCAGCCCCAGCATTTT.